Listed here is a single T cell receptor (beta chain). The data were obtained in a study of T cell changes during pregnancy in multiple sclerosis. TCRdb's table, derived via immunoSEQ multiplex PCR, lists solely in-frame clones and lacks some. This table holds 55,000 to 70,000 clones, about 89% found once. Germline assignment: CDR1 SGHRS and CDR2 YFSETQ. V was clipped by 2 bases and J by 5 bases; unmatched bases: 6. The CDR3 consists of 15 residues. Material: peripheral blood, obtained in the first trimester of pregnancy. The chain combines TRBV5-1 with TRBJ2-3, with 9 bases aligning to TRBD2. This receptor was identified in a female donor with multiple sclerosis, enrolled in a pregnancy study. CDR3 residues: CASSFQRGAGDTQYF. DNA of the CDR3: TGCGCCAGCAGCTTCCAGCGGGGGGCGGGAGATACGCAGTATTTT.